The clone carrying this TCR beta chain was seen repeatedly, ten times or more. The target antigen is unknown. TCRdb re-analysed the RT-PCR reads in MiXCR, keeping a single row per CDR3 protein. Of approximately 500,000 distinct CDR3 sequences in the sample, 14% were seen once. This specimen comes from a study of response to subunit inactivated influenza vaccine. The CDR3 spans 14 residues. V was pared by 5 bases and J by 4 bases, with 13 bases between. Germline values: CDR1 SGHRS, CDR2 YFSETQ. Study conclusions and caveats: A suggestion made by the authors is that each seasonal influenza vaccination recruits few new T cells.

The input for sequencing was PBMCs from blood, taken 11 to 12 days after vaccination. This receptor was obtained from a man over 45 who received an inactivated influenza vaccine. The chain joins TRBV5-1 to TRBJ2-1; D remains unclear. CDR3 coding DNA: TGCGCCAGCAGTGACCCCTGGGGATACAATGAGCAGTTCTTC. Protein product: CASSDPWGYNEQFF. The full variable domain, its missing parts supplied by reference TRBV5-1 and TRBJ2-1, is KAGVTQTPRYLIKTRGQQVTLSCSPISGHRSVSWYQQTPGQGLQFLFEYFSETQRNKGNFPGRFSGRQFSNSRSEMNVSTLELGDSALYLCASSDPWGYNEQFFGPGTRLTVL.